These 6 T cell receptor beta chains originate from one sample sequenced in a study of cytomegalovirus exposure and HLA in healthy donors. 60 Vbeta and 13 Jbeta primers were used in PCR. Some clones are missing from TCRdb's copy, which holds only in-frame ones; the method was immunoSEQ multiplex PCR. The sample lists approximately 100,000 clones; over 60% were seen once. Source material: PBMCs. The receptors stem from a man aged 35-49 years in good health and CMV-seropositive.

This chain joins TRBV11-3 and TRBJ2-7; 8 bases line up with TRBD1. The CDR3 has 15 residues. With 5 bases clipped from V and 4 bases from J, the junction kept 10 bases outside the gene matches. Germline V gene sequence: CDR1 SGHNT, CDR2 YENEEA. CDR3 residues: CASSPDRGQAYEQYF. Here the CDR3 DNA reads TGTGCCAGCAGCCCCGACAGGGGCCAGGCGTACGAGCAGTACTTC.

V and J are TRBV15 and TRBJ2-2; D perhaps matches TRBD1 (5 bases). CDR1 and CDR2 from the germline V gene are LNHNV and YYDKDF (reference sequence). CDR3 length: 14 residues. V lost 5 bases and J 4 bases, leaving 11 bases between the germline ends. CDR3 in amino acids: CATSGRVSTGELFF. In DNA form, the CDR3 reads TGTGCCACCAGCGGCAGGGTTAGCACCGGGGAGCTGTTTTTT.

This chain connects TRBV6-5 to TRBJ2-1; a weak D match, TRBD2 (7 bases). V was cut by 0 bases and J by 6 bases, with 15 bases left in between. The germline V gene has CDR1 MNHEY and CDR2 SVGAGI. The CDR3 consists of 16 residues. The CDR3 bases are TGTGCCAGCAGTTACTCGAGTGGGGGGGCGGGCAATGAGCAGTTCTTC. This codes for CASSYSSGGAGNEQFF.

The rearrangement joins TRBV21-1 to TRBJ2-7; the D segment call TRBD1 is taken from the table without a DNA check. TRBV21-1 is described as a pseudogene. The length of the CDR3 is 19 residues. This chain's CDR3 is CASSKRSRDRGTIPYEQYF. The CDR3, as DNA: TGTGCCAGCAGCAAACGGTCCCGGGACAGGGGTACGATCCCCTACGAGCAGTACTTC.

This chain uses TRBV19 with TRBJ2-4; 10 nucleotides align to TRBD1. CDR3 length: 16 amino acids. V shed 4 bases and J 2 bases; nucleotides not matched to a gene: 5. Germline CDR1 and CDR2: LNHDA and SQIVND (reference sequence). CDR3 coding DNA: TGTGCCAGTAGTAACCGACAGGGGGCAACCAAAAACATTCAGTACTTC. This translates into CASSNRQGATKNIQYF. The complete variable domain, with remaining parts taken from reference TRBV19 and TRBJ2-4, reads DGGITQSPKYLFRKEGQNVTLSCEQNLNHDAMYWYRQDPGQGLRLIYYSQIVNDFQKGDIAEGYSVSREKKESFPLTVTSAQKNPTAFYLCASSNRQGATKNIQYFGAGTRLSVL.

In nucleotides, the CDR3 is TGTGCCAGCAGCCGTACCGGGACAGGGGGCTATAATGAGCAGTTCTTC. The encoded protein is CASSRTGTGGYNEQFF. V is TRBV4-2 and J is TRBJ2-1; 12 bases agree with TRBD1. Germline V gives CDR1 LGHNA, CDR2 YNFKEQ. The CDR3 loop spans 16 amino acids. The ends lost 4 bases at V and 7 bases at J; junction bases unmatched: 8.